This TCR beta chain is from a study of shared clonotypes between healthy human individuals. Clones were read by immunoSEQ multiplex PCR, and TCRdb kept only the in-frame ones, dropping some. The sample consists of 2 million to 2.5 million clones, approximately 96% of them appearing once. Remarks on this clone: This specimen includes other DNA sequences encoding the same CDR3.

Researchers partitioned CD4+ cells into CD45RA+ naive and CD45RA-negative memory subsets. The V end was cut by 5 bases, the J end by 0 bases, with 8 bases between. Germline V gene data show CDR1 as KGHSH and CDR2 as LQKENI. The CDR3 length is 13 residues. Sequencing was performed on naive CD4+ T cells sorted from blood. Described subset: CD45RA+ positively selected. The TCR sequence derives from a man younger than 35 in good health. The rearrangement joins TRBV18 to TRBJ2-7, with D tentatively TRBD1 (6 bases). CDR3 loop: CASSRDNSYEQYF. CDR3 DNA sequence: TGTGCCAGCTCAAGGGACAACTCCTACGAGCAGTACTTC.